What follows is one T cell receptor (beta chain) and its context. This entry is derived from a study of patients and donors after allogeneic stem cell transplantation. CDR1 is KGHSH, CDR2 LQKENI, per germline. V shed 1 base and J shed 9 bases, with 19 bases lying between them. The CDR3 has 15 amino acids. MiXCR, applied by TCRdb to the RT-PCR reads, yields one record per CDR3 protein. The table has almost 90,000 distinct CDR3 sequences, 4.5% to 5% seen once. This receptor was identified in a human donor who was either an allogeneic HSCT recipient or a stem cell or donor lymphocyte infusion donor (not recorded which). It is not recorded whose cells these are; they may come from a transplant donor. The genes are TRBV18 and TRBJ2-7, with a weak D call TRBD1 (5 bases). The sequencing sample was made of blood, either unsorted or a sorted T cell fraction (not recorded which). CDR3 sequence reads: CASSPRSQVPGGQYF. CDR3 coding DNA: TGTGCCAGCTCACCACGGTCACAGGTCCCCGGCGGGCAGTACTTC.